The 21 T cell receptor beta chains listed next were all sequenced from one sample in a study of blood T cell repertoires in COVID-19. Assay used: immunoSEQ multiplex PCR; TCRdb lists only in-frame clones, some missing. The sample holds 200,000 to 250,000 clones, approximately 80% seen once. Sequencing was done on a sample of PBMCs or T cells enriched from blood (not recorded which). The origin of the receptors is a woman aged 55-70 years who had recovered from COVID-19.

This chain uses TRBV7-6 with TRBJ2-1, with TRBD2 identical over 7 bases. The germline V gene encodes CDR1 SGHVS and CDR2 FNYEAQ. This CDR3 has 12 residues. Germline trimming cut 5 bases from V and 10 bases from J; bases unmatched to any gene: 5. CDR3 amino acids: CASSNPGLEQFF. The CDR3 region has the DNA TGTGCCAGCAGCAATCCGGGACTAGAGCAGTTCTTC.

This chain connects TRBV6-5 to TRBJ1-1; 11 nucleotides align to TRBD1. The germline gives CDR1 MNHEY, CDR2 SVGAGI. After removal of 6 bases from V and 1 base from J, the junction contained 4 bases not matched to a gene. The CDR3 runs 15 residues. In DNA form, the CDR3 reads TGTGCCAGCAGGGCTGGGACAGGGGGGAACACTGAAGCTTTCTTT. Protein: CASRAGTGGNTEAFF.

The chain links TRBV29-1 to TRBJ1-5; tentatively, D is TRBD1 (5 bases). CDR1 and CDR2 from the germline V gene are SQVTM and ANQGSEA. This CDR3 is built from 13 residues. V lost 6 bases and J 0 bases, leaving 9 bases between the germline ends. The CDR3, as DNA: TGCAGCGTCGGACACTATAGCAATCAGCCCCAGCATTTT. Translation: CSVGHYSNQPQHF.

The V and J genes are TRBV5-1 and TRBJ2-7, with 7 bases identical to TRBD2. Trimming took 3 bases from V and 3 from J; bases not matched to a gene: 3. The CDR3 sequence is 13 residues long. Germline V gene lookup returns CDR1 SGHRS and CDR2 YFSETQ. CDR3 sequence reads: CASSSGLHYEQYF. The CDR3, as DNA: TGCGCCAGCAGCTCGGGACTACACTACGAGCAGTACTTC.

The J gene is TRBJ1-5, the V gene TRBV7-9; unclear D gene. CDR3 length equals 13 residues. The germline V gene has CDR1 SEHNR and CDR2 FQNEAQ (reference sequence). Between the trimmed V and J ends, which lost 0 bases and 3 bases, there was a span of 3 bases. CDR3 sequence (DNA): TGTGCCAGCAGCTTAGCTCTCAATCAGCCCCAGCATTTT. Translation gives CASSLALNQPQHF.

The chain uses TRBV5-1 and TRBJ1-1; 9 bases fit TRBD1. V lost 8 bases, J lost 4 bases, and 3 bases stayed unmatched. CDR3 size: 12 residues. The germline V gene has CDR1 SGHRS and CDR2 YFSETQ. This chain's CDR3 is CASQTGGTEAFF. The CDR3 DNA sequence: TGCGCCAGTCAGACAGGGGGCACTGAAGCTTTCTTT.

V usage is TRBV9 and J usage is TRBJ1-3; D uncertain. There are 12 residues in the CDR3. The germline CDR1 and CDR2 sequences are SGDLS and YYNGEE. V shed 1 base and J shed 4 bases, with 3 bases lying between them. The CDR3: CASSVTGNTIYF. Here the CDR3 DNA reads TGTGCCAGCAGCGTAACAGGAAACACCATATATTTT.

The chain couples TRBV5-1 to TRBJ1-1; D gene ambiguous. This CDR3 is 14 amino acids long. Trimming removed 6 bases from V and 3 bases from J, with 15 bases in between. Germline loops: CDR1 SGHRS, CDR2 YFSETQ. Written as DNA, the CDR3 is TGCGCCAGCACATCCCTGGGAGGACACACTGAAGCTTTCTTT. Translation gives CASTSLGGHTEAFF.

The chain is built from TRBV6-2 or TRBV6-3 and TRBJ2-7, with no clear D. V lost 1 base to trimming and J lost 6 bases, with 13 bases between them. The CDR3 has 14 residues. CDR1 and CDR2 from the germline V gene are MNHEY and SVGEGT. CDR3 DNA: TGTGCCAGCAGTTACTTGGCCACACCCGCCGAGCAGTACTTC. Translation gives CASSYLATPAEQYF.

This clone showed up just once. The rearrangement links TRBV18 to TRBJ2-5; 11 bases are shared with TRBD2. Germline assignment: CDR1 KGHSH and CDR2 LQKENI. There are 17 residues in the CDR3. J was trimmed by 0 bases and V by 4 bases; bases with no gene match: 7. In DNA, the CDR3 is TGTGCCAGCTCACTCGCCAGGACTAGCGGGTACCAAGAGACCCAGTACTTC. This sequence encodes CASSLARTSGYQETQYF.

V is TRBV5-1 and J is TRBJ2-2; 7 nucleotides align to TRBD2. The CDR3 consists of 17 residues. With 1 base clipped from V and 0 bases from J, the junction kept 6 bases outside the gene matches. Germline values: CDR1 SGHRS, CDR2 YFSETQ. The CDR3 sequence is CASSLHRGVSNTGELFF. CDR3 coding DNA: TGCGCCAGCAGCTTGCATCGGGGGGTGTCGAACACCGGGGAGCTGTTTTTT.

The chain carries TRBV7-2 and TRBJ2-3; D perhaps matches TRBD2 (5 bases). V lost 1 base and J lost 7, with 24 bases in between. This CDR3 contains 18 residues. CDR1 SGHTA and CDR2 FQGNSA come from the germline V gene. CDR3 loop: CASSLVQAPRVTANTQYF. DNA of the CDR3: TGTGCCAGCAGCTTAGTGCAGGCCCCGAGGGTTACAGCAAATACGCAGTATTTT.

The rearrangement links TRBV25-1 to TRBJ1-3, with 9 bases matching TRBD1. The ends lost 8 bases at V and 4 bases at J; junction bases unmatched: 18. Per germline, CDR1 MGHDK and CDR2 SYGVNS. The CDR3 runs 18 residues. DNA of the CDR3: TGTGCCAGCGGAGCAGCATGGGGGACAGGGATGAGCGGAAACACCATATATTTT. It encodes CASGAAWGTGMSGNTIYF.

The genes are TRBV2 and TRBJ2-1; TRBD1 matches 9 bases. This CDR3 is built from 16 residues. Germline assignment: CDR1 SNHLY and CDR2 FYNNEI. With 6 bases clipped from V and 2 bases from J, the junction kept 8 bases outside the gene matches. CDR3 region: CASRGYGTGPYNEQFF. The CDR3, as DNA: TGTGCCAGCAGAGGTTACGGGACAGGGCCCTACAATGAGCAGTTCTTC.

The chain carries TRBV6-5 and TRBJ2-1; possibly TRBD1 for D (6 bases). Germline-derived CDR1 and CDR2 are MNHEY and SVGAGI. The germline V and J ends were trimmed by 4 bases and 7 bases, with 17 bases remaining between them. The CDR3 consists of 15 residues. This CDR3 is CASSSGTNDVNEQFF. The CDR3, as DNA: TGTGCCAGCAGTTCCGGGACAAACGACGTAAATGAGCAGTTCTTC.

V usage is TRBV19 and J usage is TRBJ1-2, with D maybe TRBD1 (6 bases). Germline assignment: CDR1 LNHDA and CDR2 SQIVND (reference sequence). V lost 6 bases and J lost 4, with 12 bases in between. The CDR3 consists of 13 residues. The CDR3 bases are TGTGCCAGTAGCAGAGGGACACCCTATGGCTACACCTTC. It translates to CASSRGTPYGYTF.

The sample holds one count of this clone. The V call is TRBV4-3, the J call TRBJ1-3, with 9 bases that match TRBD1. The V gene end was trimmed by 4 bases and the J gene end by 0 bases; junction bases not matched to a gene: 10. Germline CDR1 reads LGHNA; CDR2 reads YSLEER. This CDR3 contains 18 residues. The CDR3 protein is CASSLQWDRAYSGNTIYF. CDR3 in DNA: TGCGCCAGCAGCCTCCAATGGGACAGGGCATACTCTGGAAACACCATATATTTT.

The chain couples TRBV7-3 to TRBJ1-1; maybe TRBD1 (5 bases). Germline assignment: CDR1 SGHTA and CDR2 FQGTGA. The CDR3 is 14 residues long. V dropped 4 bases and J dropped 0 bases, with 9 bases sitting between them. The CDR3 loop is CASSSDSLNTEAFF. CDR3 in DNA: TGTGCCAGCAGCTCCGACAGTTTGAACACTGAAGCTTTCTTT.

V gene TRBV19 combines with J gene TRBJ2-7, with a possible D match to TRBD1 (6 bases). Trimming stripped 3 bases from V and 0 bases from J, with 15 bases between. Germline CDR1 reads LNHDA; CDR2 reads SQIVND (reference sequence). The CDR3 extends over 16 amino acids. The CDR3 DNA follows: TGTGCCAGTAGTATCTCTCCGGACAGCGACTCCTACGAGCAGTACTTC. As protein: CASSISPDSDSYEQYF.

This clone has just a few counts. The chain has TRBV6-5 and TRBJ2-1, with a weak D call TRBD2 (5 bases). The CDR3 contains 14 residues. V lost 0 bases, J lost 6 bases, and 9 bases lay in between. CDR1 is MNHEY, CDR2 SVGAGI, per germline. The CDR3 DNA reads as TGTGCCAGCAGTTACTCGTCGGGAAGCAATGAGCAGTTCTTC. Translation: CASSYSSGSNEQFF.

The chain has TRBV9 and TRBJ1-1; tentatively, D is TRBD1 (5 bases). V was pared by 3 bases and J by 5 bases, with 11 bases between. This CDR3 contains 13 residues. Germline-derived CDR1 and CDR2 are SGDLS and YYNGEE. The CDR3: CASSGEGRTEAFF. DNA of the CDR3: TGTGCCAGCAGCGGGGAGGGGAGGACTGAAGCTTTCTTT.